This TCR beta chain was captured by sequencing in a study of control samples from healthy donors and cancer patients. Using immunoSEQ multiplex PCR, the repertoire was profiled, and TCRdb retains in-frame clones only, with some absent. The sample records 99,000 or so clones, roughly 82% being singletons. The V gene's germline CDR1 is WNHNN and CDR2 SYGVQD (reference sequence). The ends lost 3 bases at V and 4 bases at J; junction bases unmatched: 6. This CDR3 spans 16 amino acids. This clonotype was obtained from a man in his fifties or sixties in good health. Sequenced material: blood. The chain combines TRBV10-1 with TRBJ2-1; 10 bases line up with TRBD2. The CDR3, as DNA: TGCGCCAGCAGTGAATTAGCTAGCGGGAGATACAATGAGCAGTTCTTC. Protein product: CASSELASGRYNEQFF.